This entry concerns a single T cell receptor (beta chain). This CDR3 spans 13 amino acids. The V end lost 7 bases, the J end lost 6 bases, and 15 bases lay between the germline ends. CDR1 and CDR2 (germline): ENHRY, SYGVKD. In the source study's methods: Estimation of nucleated cell counts relied on the amplification of reference gene primers. Method: immunoSEQ multiplex PCR; TCRdb's copy keeps in-frame clones and lacks some. The V and J calls and clone size are taken from that table; D and trimming were inferred from the DNA. The repertoire holds tens of thousands of clones, 86% seen once, with about 8.1% in the top ten. The source of the sample is a study of blood T cell repertoires in COVID-19. Turning to the study itself: The United States, Italy and Spain provided the acute and convalescent COVID-19 samples. Sources were T cells, B-cell-depleted T cells, or PBMCs; the material itself was cDNA or gDNA.

V and J are TRBV10-3 and TRBJ1-1; D is perhaps TRBD1 (6 bases). The receptor's source is a man aged 30 to 39 with acute or convalescent COVID-19. The sample was peripheral blood. The CDR3 DNA reads TGTGCCATCAACAAACAGGGTGCCGCTGAAGCTTTCTTT. It codes for CAINKQGAAEAFF.